A selection of T cell receptor beta chains follows, all from one sample in a study of blood T cell repertoires in COVID-19. Here immunoSEQ multiplex PCR was the method, and the copy in TCRdb shows in-frame clones only, minus some. The sample holds approximately 220,000 clones, about four fifths seen once. The sequenced material came from peripheral blood. The receptors stem from a woman aged 55-70 years with acute or convalescent COVID-19. CDR3s include the opening cysteine and the closing phenylalanine or tryptophan. Fields, in order: J gene, clone size, D gene, V gene, CDR3 protein, CDR3 DNA. A D gene is named only where the DNA matches it firmly. Clone size appears in some rows only: once, few, many, or a class for an expanded clone.

j_call: TRBJ2-1
clone_size: NA
d_call: TRBD1
v_call: TRBV5-1
cdr3_aa: CASSEGGTGHNEQFF
cdr3_nt: TGCGCCAGCAGCGAAGGCGGGACAGGGCACAATGAGCAGTTCTTC

j_call: TRBJ2-5
clone_size: NA
d_call: TRBD2
v_call: TRBV7-3
cdr3_aa: CASSRSGRAGKETQYF
cdr3_nt: TGTGCCAGCAGCCGCTCGGGGAGAGCGGGGAAAGAGACCCAGTACTTC

j_call: TRBJ2-1
clone_size: once
d_call: TRBD1
v_call: TRBV30
cdr3_aa: CAWSVDRTGAEQFF
cdr3_nt: TGTGCCTGGAGTGTAGATAGGACAGGGGCTGAGCAGTTCTTC

j_call: TRBJ1-1
clone_size: few
d_call: NA
v_call: TRBV5-8
cdr3_aa: CASSLRRRGEAFF
cdr3_nt: TGTGCCAGCAGCTTAAGAAGGAGGGGTGAAGCTTTCTTT

j_call: TRBJ1-1
clone_size: NA
d_call: TRBD1
v_call: TRBV7-9
cdr3_aa: CASSFEGARNTEAFF
cdr3_nt: TGTGCCAGCAGCTTTGAGGGGGCGCGGAACACTGAAGCTTTCTTT

j_call: TRBJ1-1
clone_size: NA
d_call: NA
v_call: TRBV6-1
cdr3_aa: CASSEARLSTEAFF
cdr3_nt: TGTGCCAGCAGTGAAGCGAGGCTGAGCACTGAAGCTTTCTTT

j_call: TRBJ2-3
clone_size: NA
d_call: TRBD2
v_call: TRBV5-1
cdr3_aa: CASSKTSGGLSTDTQYF
cdr3_nt: TGCGCCAGCAGTAAGACTAGCGGGGGCCTAAGCACAGATACGCAGTATTTT

j_call: TRBJ2-5
clone_size: NA
d_call: TRBD2
v_call: TRBV7-2
cdr3_aa: CASSLAGTSGGETQYF
cdr3_nt: TGTGCCAGCAGCTTAGCCGGGACTAGCGGGGGGGAGACCCAGTACTTC

j_call: TRBJ2-1
clone_size: NA
d_call: TRBD2
v_call: TRBV19
cdr3_aa: CASSDLAGGPGEQFF
cdr3_nt: TGTGCCAGTAGCGATCTAGCGGGGGGGCCGGGTGAGCAGTTCTTC

j_call: TRBJ1-3
clone_size: NA
d_call: TRBD1
v_call: TRBV7-9
cdr3_aa: CASSERQGFSIYF
cdr3_nt: TGTGCCAGCAGCGAGAGACAGGGTTTTTCCATATATTTT

j_call: TRBJ2-3
clone_size: NA
d_call: TRBD2
v_call: TRBV9
cdr3_aa: CASSASAGGRVADTQYF
cdr3_nt: TGTGCCAGCAGCGCAAGCGCGGGGGGGCGGGTTGCAGATACGCAGTATTTT

j_call: TRBJ1-5
clone_size: NA
d_call: NA
v_call: TRBV4-1
cdr3_aa: CASSAGLNQPQHF
cdr3_nt: TGCGCCAGCAGCGCGGGGCTAAATCAGCCCCAGCATTTT

j_call: TRBJ1-6
clone_size: NA
d_call: NA
v_call: TRBV19
cdr3_aa: CATIGGSYNSPLHF
cdr3_nt: TGTGCCACCATCGGCGGCTCCTATAATTCACCCCTCCACTTT

j_call: TRBJ2-2
clone_size: NA
d_call: TRBD2
v_call: TRBV19
cdr3_aa: CASSSPSGGASTGELFF
cdr3_nt: TGTGCCAGTAGTAGTCCTAGCGGGGGGGCGAGCACCGGGGAGCTGTTTTTT

j_call: TRBJ1-2
clone_size: NA
d_call: NA
v_call: TRBV28
cdr3_aa: CASSFGSYGYTF
cdr3_nt: TGTGCCAGCAGTTTCGGTTCCTATGGCTACACCTTC

j_call: TRBJ2-7
clone_size: NA
d_call: NA
v_call: TRBV18
cdr3_aa: CASSPGAPYEQYF
cdr3_nt: TGTGCCAGCTCACCGGGAGCACCCTACGAGCAGTACTTC

j_call: TRBJ1-2
clone_size: NA
d_call: NA
v_call: TRBV5-1
cdr3_aa: CASSPPGHGYTF
cdr3_nt: TGCGCCAGCAGCCCCCCTGGCCATGGCTACACCTTC

j_call: TRBJ1-5
clone_size: few
d_call: NA
v_call: TRBV7-7
cdr3_aa: CASSSTRKIGDQPQHF
cdr3_nt: TGTGCCAGCAGCTCCACACGAAAAATAGGGGATCAGCCCCAGCATTTT

j_call: TRBJ2-1
clone_size: NA
d_call: NA
v_call: TRBV5-1
cdr3_aa: CASSLAVVLAEHNEQFF
cdr3_nt: TGCGCCAGCAGCTTGGCCGTAGTACTAGCCGAACACAATGAGCAGTTCTTC

j_call: TRBJ2-1
clone_size: NA
d_call: NA
v_call: TRBV27
cdr3_aa: CASVQGNEQFF
cdr3_nt: TGTGCCAGCGTTCAGGGTAATGAGCAGTTCTTC

j_call: TRBJ1-5
clone_size: once
d_call: NA
v_call: TRBV6-2/TRBV6-3
cdr3_aa: CASSFIIQGTLGSNQPQHF
cdr3_nt: TGTGCCAGCAGTTTCATCATCCAGGGGACGCTCGGTTCTAATCAGCCCCAGCATTTT

j_call: TRBJ1-5
clone_size: NA
d_call: NA
v_call: TRBV21-1
cdr3_aa: CASSKAGTGFSNQPQHF
cdr3_nt: TGTGCCAGCAGCAAAGCTGGGACAGGCTTTAGCAATCAGCCCCAGCATTTT

j_call: TRBJ1-5
clone_size: NA
d_call: TRBD1
v_call: TRBV23-1
cdr3_aa: CASGRGTGFNQPQHF
cdr3_nt: TGCGCCAGCGGAAGAGGGACAGGCTTTAATCAGCCCCAGCATTTT

j_call: TRBJ1-6
clone_size: NA
d_call: NA
v_call: TRBV6-5
cdr3_aa: CASSYQRGEGSPLHF
cdr3_nt: TGTGCCAGCAGTTATCAACGGGGGGAGGGTTCACCCCTCCACTTT

j_call: TRBJ1-2
clone_size: NA
d_call: NA
v_call: TRBV18
cdr3_aa: CASWEQGPGGYTF
cdr3_nt: TGTGCCAGCTGGGAACAGGGTCCCGGTGGCTACACCTTC

j_call: TRBJ2-2
clone_size: NA
d_call: TRBD1
v_call: TRBV29-1
cdr3_aa: CSVEGQGAGELFF
cdr3_nt: TGCAGCGTTGAGGGGCAGGGGGCCGGGGAGCTGTTTTTT

j_call: TRBJ2-5
clone_size: NA
d_call: NA
v_call: TRBV6-2/TRBV6-3
cdr3_aa: CASSPGRTPEVETQYF
cdr3_nt: TGTGCCAGCAGCCCGGGGAGAACTCCCGAAGTTGAGACCCAGTACTTC

j_call: TRBJ1-6
clone_size: NA
d_call: NA
v_call: TRBV7-8
cdr3_aa: CASSPQREWSLHF
cdr3_nt: TGTGCCAGCAGCCCCCAGCGGGAGTGGTCCCTCCACTTT

j_call: TRBJ2-7
clone_size: few
d_call: TRBD1
v_call: TRBV5-5
cdr3_aa: CASSLEAGGLTNLIYEQYF
cdr3_nt: TGTGCCAGCAGCTTGGAGGCAGGGGGCCTCACCAACTTAATCTACGAGCAGTACTTC

j_call: TRBJ1-2
clone_size: NA
d_call: TRBD1
v_call: TRBV9
cdr3_aa: CASSVGPGQGNGYTF
cdr3_nt: TGTGCCAGCAGCGTAGGTCCGGGACAGGGAAATGGCTACACCTTC

j_call: TRBJ1-2
clone_size: NA
d_call: NA
v_call: TRBV28
cdr3_aa: CASSRNPPRGDYGYTF
cdr3_nt: TGTGCCAGCAGTCGAAACCCGCCTCGGGGGGACTATGGCTACACCTTC

j_call: TRBJ1-5
clone_size: NA
d_call: NA
v_call: TRBV10-2
cdr3_aa: CASSEAGGFNQPQHF
cdr3_nt: TGCGCCAGCAGTGAAGCCGGGGGTTTCAATCAGCCCCAGCATTTT

j_call: TRBJ1-6
clone_size: once
d_call: NA
v_call: TRBV4-3
cdr3_aa: CASSQRLQGNSPLHF
cdr3_nt: TGCGCCAGCAGCCAACGGTTACAGGGAAATTCACCCCTCCACTTT

j_call: TRBJ2-5
clone_size: NA
d_call: TRBD1
v_call: TRBV6-5
cdr3_aa: CASRDRLQETQYF
cdr3_nt: TGTGCCAGCAGGGACAGGTTACAAGAGACCCAGTACTTC

j_call: TRBJ1-2
clone_size: NA
d_call: TRBD1
v_call: TRBV12-3/TRBV12-4
cdr3_aa: CASKGQGVLGYTF
cdr3_nt: TGTGCCAGCAAAGGACAGGGGGTACTGGGCTACACCTTC

j_call: TRBJ2-1
clone_size: NA
d_call: NA
v_call: TRBV7-2
cdr3_aa: CASSPGSGQPNEQFF
cdr3_nt: TGTGCCAGCAGCCCGGGGAGCGGTCAACCAAATGAGCAGTTCTTC

j_call: TRBJ2-3
clone_size: NA
d_call: TRBD2
v_call: TRBV2
cdr3_aa: CASSVAGGGGSTQYF
cdr3_nt: TGTGCCAGCAGTGTGGCGGGGGGAGGAGGGAGTACGCAGTATTTT

j_call: TRBJ2-5
clone_size: NA
d_call: NA
v_call: TRBV6-1
cdr3_aa: CASSERTAFNTPETQYF
cdr3_nt: TGTGCCAGCAGTGAAAGGACAGCTTTTAATACTCCAGAGACCCAGTACTTC

j_call: TRBJ2-3
clone_size: NA
d_call: NA
v_call: TRBV11-2
cdr3_aa: CASSLVSGTDTQYF
cdr3_nt: TGTGCCAGCAGCTTAGTTTCGGGGACAGATACGCAGTATTTT